Sequencing of this T cell receptor (beta chain) was carried out in a study of pediatric ulcerative colitis. The CDR3 sequence is 13 residues long. Germline V CDR1 and CDR2: SNHLY, FYNNEI. V shed 8 bases and J 4 bases; nucleotides not matched to a gene: 5. TCRdb's copy holds only in-frame clones and misses some; the assay was immunoSEQ multiplex PCR. This table holds approximately 60,000 clones, 85% to 90% found once. This clone was recorded a few times. Sequencing input: blood. The rearrangement links TRBV2 to TRBJ2-7, with TRBD2 matching 10 bases. The sequence was collected from a boy aged 10-17 years with severe ulcerative colitis. CDR3 nucleotides: TGTGCCAGCTCGCTACTAGCGGGGTACGAGCAGTACTTC. Translated: CASSLLAGYEQYF.